The subject of this entry is one T cell receptor (beta chain). This sample is part of a study of T cell responses to AZD1222 COVID-19 vaccine. The CDR3 runs 15 residues. V dropped 4 bases and J dropped 4 bases, with 14 bases sitting between them. Germline-derived CDR1 and CDR2 are SGHRS and YFSETQ. Method: immunoSEQ multiplex PCR; TCRdb's copy keeps in-frame clones and lacks some. The sample consists of under 200,000 clones, over 70% of them appearing once. Sequencing was performed on peripheral blood, taken on day 0 of MenACWY control vaccination. This chain uses TRBV5-1 with TRBJ1-4; a weak D match, TRBD1 (5 bases). This clonotype originated in an adult in good health. The CDR3 spells CASSGGTASNEKLFF. CDR3 in DNA: TGCGCCAGCAGCGGGGGGACGGCTAGTAATGAAAAACTGTTTTTT.